The next 29 T cell receptor beta chains were all read from a single sample in a study of blood T cell repertoires in COVID-19 (dated by TCRdb to the early 2020s). Library preparation used the immunoSEQ multiplex PCR assay. The clones in this table, taken by TCRdb from immuneACCESS, are in-frame only. Not every clone is retained; where verified, under half of the shortfall comes from an unresolved V gene, and the cause of the rest is unknown. The sample table shows 52,000 or so clones, and 87% are seen once. The top ten constitute approximately 3.6% of the sample. The specimen sequenced was peripheral blood. All receptors come from a man between 35 and 55 years old with COVID-19, enrolled during active disease.

V gene TRBV5-1 combines with J gene TRBJ2-5; 7 bases are shared with TRBD1. The germline gives CDR1 SGHRS, CDR2 YFSETQ. V lost 0 bases to trimming and J lost 5 bases; unmatched junction nucleotides: 4. This CDR3 comprises 14 residues. The CDR3 spells CASSLVFRGETQYF. In DNA, the CDR3 is TGCGCCAGCAGCTTGGTGTTCAGGGGGGAGACCCAGTACTTC.

This rearrangement joins TRBV15 to TRBJ1-5; D is unresolved. The CDR3 has 16 residues. Germline V gene data show CDR1 as LNHNV and CDR2 as YYDKDF (reference sequence). V gave up 1 base and J gave up 5 bases, with 15 bases separating them. The CDR3 loop is CATSRGLTGGHQPQHF. CDR3 DNA sequence: TGTGCCACCAGCAGAGGGTTGACCGGAGGGCATCAGCCCCAGCATTTT.

The chain employs TRBV5-1 and TRBJ2-5, with TRBD2 matching over 9 bases. The CDR3 has 13 amino acids. The V gene end was trimmed by 4 bases and the J gene end by 10 bases; junction bases not matched to a gene: 8. Looked up from germline, CDR1 is SGHRS and CDR2 is YFSETQ. CDR3 DNA sequence: TGCGCCAGCAGCCCAGACCGCGGGGGGGGCCAGTACTTC. Its translation: CASSPDRGGGQYF.

The chain recombines TRBV10-3 with TRBJ1-2, with 7 bases aligning to TRBD1. Unmatched junction bases numbered 5, after V lost 3 bases and J lost 4 bases. This CDR3 region has 14 residues. The V gene's germline CDR1 is ENHRY and CDR2 SYGVKD. CDR3 sequence reads: CAISDLQGIYGYTF. In DNA form, the CDR3 reads TGTGCCATCAGTGACTTACAGGGGATCTATGGCTACACCTTC.

This rearrangement joins TRBV14 to TRBJ2-6; TRBD1 is a possible D gene (6 bases). The germline V and J ends were trimmed by 6 bases and 0 bases, with 18 bases remaining between them. Germline CDR1 reads SGHDN; CDR2 reads FVKESK. The CDR3 runs to 18 residues. The CDR3 loop is CASRPTSGHISGANVLTF. In nucleotides, the CDR3 is TGTGCCAGCAGACCGACGTCGGGACACATCTCTGGGGCCAACGTCCTGACTTTC. Using reference TRBV14 and TRBJ2-6 for the parts outside the CDR3, the full variable domain is EAGVTQFPSHSVIEKGQTVTLRCDPISGHDNLYWYRRVMGKEIKFLLHFVKESKQDESGMPNNRFLAERTGGTYSTLKVQPAELEDSGVYFCASRPTSGHISGANVLTFGAGSRLTVL.

This clone appeared a few times. This rearrangement joins TRBV27 to TRBJ2-1; maybe TRBD2 (9 bases). Germline lookup yields CDR1 MNHEY and CDR2 SMNVEV (reference sequence). CDR3 length: 17 residues. The V end was cut by 6 bases, the J end by 8 bases, with 26 bases between. This CDR3 reads CASRAAGGQGALDEQFF. CDR3 DNA sequence: TGTGCCAGCAGGGCAGCGGGAGGTCAGGGGGCTCTCGATGAGCAGTTCTTC.

The V gene is TRBV6-6, the J gene TRBJ1-1; TRBD1 might be the D (5 bases). Germline values: CDR1 MNHNY, CDR2 SVGAGI (reference sequence). This CDR3 spans 12 amino acids. With 5 bases removed from V and 6 bases from J, the gap between germline ends came to 10 bases. CDR3 sequence (DNA): TGTGCCAGCAGTCCACAGGTCCCTGAAGCTTTCTTT. Its translation: CASSPQVPEAFF.

The chain is built from TRBV19 and TRBJ1-2; 8 nucleotides align to TRBD1. The CDR3 consists of 14 residues. CDR1 is LNHDA and CDR2 is SQIVND in the germline V gene (reference sequence). The J segment lost 7 bases and the V segment lost 7 bases, leaving 11 bases of the junction unmatched. CDR3 in DNA: TGTGCCAGTATGCCGCCCGGACAGGGAGTTGGCTACACCTTC. Translated, it gives CASMPPGQGVGYTF.

J is TRBJ1-3 and V is TRBV7-3; TRBD1 matches at 8 bases. This CDR3 has 17 residues. With 1 base clipped from V and 0 bases from J, the junction kept 5 bases outside the gene matches. Germline CDR1 SGHTA, CDR2 FQGTGA. The CDR3 sequence is CASSLRDRFPSGNTIYF. CDR3 bases: TGTGCCAGCAGCTTAAGGGACAGGTTCCCCTCTGGAAACACCATATATTTT.

J is TRBJ2-5 and V is TRBV6-6, with D possibly being TRBD1 (5 bases). The CDR3 covers 11 residues. Germline V gives CDR1 MNHNY, CDR2 SVGAGI (reference sequence). The V end was cut by 8 bases, the J end by 3 bases, with 7 bases between. The CDR3, as DNA: TGTGCCAGCGGGGCGGAAGAGACCCAGTACTTC. Translated, it gives CASGAEETQYF.

The chain couples TRBV6-1 to TRBJ1-5; possible D gene TRBD1, 6 bases. The CDR3 spans 15 residues. The germline V and J ends were trimmed by 2 bases and 6 bases, with 14 bases remaining between them. The germline V gene has CDR1 MNHNS and CDR2 SASEGT. The DNA for the CDR3 is TGTGCCAGCAGTGAATCTGGGGGCAGGGGTCAGCCCCAGCATTTT. Translation gives CASSESGGRGQPQHF.

DNA of the CDR3: TGTGCCAGCAGTTTAAAGGACAGGGGATTTCAGCCCCAGCATTTT. The encoded protein is CASSLKDRGFQPQHF. The rearrangement links TRBV27 to TRBJ1-5; 9 bases are shared with TRBD1. The CDR3 runs 15 residues. V dropped 2 bases and J dropped 6; count of bases not matched to a gene: 5. From germline, CDR1 is MNHEY and CDR2 SMNVEV (reference sequence).

V is TRBV27 and J is TRBJ1-1; D is possibly TRBD1 (5 bases). Germline CDR1 is MNHEY and CDR2 is SMNVEV (reference sequence). The CDR3 sequence is 14 residues long. Trimming pared 9 bases from V and 1 base from J, leaving 15 bases between. The CDR3 reads CASKDIGPNTEAFF. Written as DNA, the CDR3 is TGTGCCAGTAAGGACATAGGGCCGAACACTGAAGCTTTCTTT.

This sequence joins TRBV7-8 and TRBJ1-2; 12 nucleotides match TRBD1. The CDR3 is 18 amino acids. The junction had 10 bases not matched to a gene; V was cut back by 5 bases and J by 0 bases. Germline V gene sequence: CDR1 SGHVS, CDR2 FQNEAQ. For the CDR3, the DNA is TGTGCCAGCAGCCTACAGCCGGGACAGGGGGCTACTAACTATGGCTACACCTTC. This encodes CASSLQPGQGATNYGYTF.

This rearrangement joins TRBV29-1 to TRBJ2-1; 9 bases are a match to TRBD2. Germline V lookup: CDR1 SQVTM, CDR2 ANQGSEA. V shed 2 bases and J 4 bases; nucleotides not matched to a gene: 6. There are 15 residues in the CDR3. The CDR3 sequence: CSVERASGTYNEQFF. DNA for the CDR3: TGCAGCGTTGAAAGGGCTAGCGGGACATACAATGAGCAGTTCTTC.

The J gene is TRBJ1-4, the V gene TRBV30, with 9 bases lining up with TRBD1. CDR1 GTSNPN and CDR2 SVGIG come from the germline V gene (reference sequence). The CDR3 has 14 residues. J lost 8 bases, V lost 1 base, and 5 bases had no gene match. The DNA for the CDR3 is TGTGCCTGGAGTGGGGGGACAGGGAGCGAAAAACTGTTTTTT. This codes for CAWSGGTGSEKLFF.

The chain is built from TRBV6-5 and TRBJ1-3; 7 bases match TRBD1. The germline gives CDR1 MNHEY, CDR2 SVGAGI. The CDR3 runs to 15 residues. V trimming: 6 bases; J trimming: 0 bases; junction bases outside the gene matches: 5. CDR3 region: CASRSTGVSGNTIYF. As DNA, the CDR3 is TGTGCCAGCAGAAGCACAGGGGTCTCTGGAAACACCATATATTTT.

This clone was detected many times. The J gene is TRBJ1-3, the V gene TRBV5-1; a weak D match, TRBD1 (6 bases). This CDR3 contains 16 residues. From germline, CDR1 is SGHRS and CDR2 YFSETQ. V shed 3 bases and J shed 4 bases, with 17 bases lying between them. In nucleotides, the CDR3 is TGCGCCAGCAGCTCAACAGGGCCGTCGGAGGGAAACACCATATATTTT. Its translation: CASSSTGPSEGNTIYF.

This clone was seen only a few times. The CDR3 DNA is TGTGCCAGCAGCAGAAGACAGACCTACGAGCAGTACTTC. It translates to CASSRRQTYEQYF. The genes are TRBV7-8 and TRBJ2-7; D possibly corresponds to TRBD1 (5 bases). This CDR3 is 13 amino acids long. Germline V gene sequence: CDR1 SGHVS, CDR2 FQNEAQ. V was shortened by 5 bases and J by 2 bases, with 10 bases between the two germline ends.

Here the CDR3 reads CASSLGTGSSYEQYF. The CDR3 region has the DNA TGTGCCAGCAGCTTGGGGACAGGAAGCTCCTACGAGCAGTACTTC. The rearrangement joins TRBV5-4 to TRBJ2-7; 7 nucleotides line up with TRBD1. With 0 bases clipped from V and 0 bases from J, the junction kept 3 bases outside the gene matches. CDR1 and CDR2 from the germline V gene are SGHNT and YYREEE (reference sequence). This CDR3 is built from 15 residues.

The J gene is TRBJ2-1, the V gene TRBV5-1, with TRBD2 as a possible D gene (6 bases). Trimming pared 2 bases from V and 8 bases from J, leaving 17 bases between. The CDR3 consists of 15 residues. Germline values: CDR1 SGHRS, CDR2 YFSETQ. The CDR3 bases are TGCGCCAGCAGCTTCCCGGGACTCCTGGCGTATGAGCAGTTCTTC. Protein: CASSFPGLLAYEQFF.

This chain uses TRBV29-1 with TRBJ2-2, with a weak D call TRBD1 (5 bases). Between the trimmed V and J ends, which lost 7 bases and 3 bases, there was a span of 12 bases. The CDR3 loop spans 13 amino acids. Germline lookup yields CDR1 SQVTM and CDR2 ANQGSEA. CDR3 DNA: TGCAGCGGACGACAGTCAGACACCGGGGAGCTGTTTTTT. This codes for CSGRQSDTGELFF.

J is TRBJ2-7 and V is TRBV29-1; D perhaps matches TRBD2 (5 bases). CDR3 length: 15 amino acids. Per the germline V gene, CDR1 is SQVTM and CDR2 is ANQGSEA. V gave up 3 bases and J gave up 2 bases, with 17 bases separating them. The CDR3 sequence: CSVELAGVQTYEQYF. CDR3 sequence (DNA): TGCAGCGTTGAGCTAGCCGGGGTCCAGACCTACGAGCAGTACTTC.

This chain links TRBV28 with TRBJ1-5; D possibly corresponds to TRBD1 (5 bases). The CDR3 is 16 amino acids. The germline V and J ends were trimmed by 5 bases and 2 bases, with 16 bases remaining between them. Looked up from germline, CDR1 is MDHEN and CDR2 is SYDVKM. The CDR3 sequence: CASSRNVKQGNQPQHF. As DNA, the CDR3 is TGTGCCAGCAGTCGCAACGTGAAACAGGGCAATCAGCCCCAGCATTTT.

V gene TRBV24-1 combines with J gene TRBJ2-5; D may be TRBD1 (5 bases). The V gene's germline CDR1 is KGHDR and CDR2 SFDVKD. Trimming pared 4 bases from V and 4 bases from J, leaving 15 bases between. This CDR3 comprises 15 residues. CDR3 amino acids: CATSDRDSTLETQYF. CDR3 coding DNA: TGTGCCACCAGTGACCGAGACAGCACCTTAGAGACCCAGTACTTC.

The chain recombines TRBV27 with TRBJ2-7; 7 bases fit TRBD1. The ends lost 6 bases at V and 0 bases at J; junction bases unmatched: 11. The CDR3 runs 16 residues. Germline loops: CDR1 MNHEY, CDR2 SMNVEV (reference sequence). CDR3 sequence: CASSLAGTANSYEQYF. In DNA form, the CDR3 reads TGTGCCAGCAGCCTCGCCGGGACAGCAAACTCCTACGAGCAGTACTTC.

The chain recombines TRBV5-1 with TRBJ2-2, with 8 nucleotides matching TRBD2. Germline loops: CDR1 SGHRS, CDR2 YFSETQ. This CDR3 is 16 amino acids long. V trimming: 0 bases; J trimming: 4 bases; junction bases outside the gene matches: 5. The CDR3 here is CASSLVPGGTTGELFF. CDR3 sequence (DNA): TGCGCCAGCAGCTTGGTCCCGGGGGGGACCACCGGGGAGCTGTTTTTT.

J is TRBJ1-2 and V is TRBV3-1 (or the pseudogene TRBV3-2); 9 bases are a match to TRBD1. The CDR3 spans 16 residues. Losses at the gene ends were 0 bases for V and 3 bases for J; bases not matched to a gene: 5. Germline V gene data show CDR1 as LGHDT and CDR2 as YNNKEL (reference sequence). This chain's CDR3 is CASSQDLQGAYYGYTF. CDR3 bases: TGTGCCAGCAGCCAAGATCTACAGGGGGCATACTATGGCTACACCTTC.

The chain is built from TRBV2 and TRBJ2-5, with TRBD2 matching 11 bases. V lost 7 bases and J lost 0; bases outside the gene matches: 7. Germline CDR1 reads SNHLY; CDR2 reads FYNNEI. This CDR3 comprises 16 residues. CDR3 bases: TGTGCCAGCAAGGCCGTGGGACTAGCGGACCAAGAGACCCAGTACTTC. This gives the protein CASKAVGLADQETQYF.